Listed here are 27 T cell receptor beta chains from one sample, sequenced in a study of monozygotic twins with inflammatory bowel disease. TCRdb reprocessed the 5' RACE reads, keeping one entry per CDR3 protein, no DNA. Reported are about 450,000 distinct CDR3 sequences; the ten largest clones contain roughly 2.2%. The sample was blood. Receptor source: a human donor with ulcerative colitis or Crohn's disease, or a healthy co-twin of an affected twin (not recorded which).

CDR3 amino acids: CASSLFQGKEKLFF. The rearrangement joins TRBV27 to TRBJ1-4; the D call of TRBD1 rests on TCRdb alone, since no DNA is present to check it. Per the germline V gene, CDR1 is MNHEY and CDR2 is SMNVEV (reference sequence). This CDR3 has 14 residues.

The chain has TRBV6-1 and TRBJ1-2; TCRdb indicates TRBD1, and absent DNA this call remains unverified. Germline V gene sequence: CDR1 MNHNS, CDR2 SASEGT. The CDR3 contains 13 residues. CDR3: CASSEVGTYGYTF.

V is TRBV4-1 and J is TRBJ1-6. The CDR3 runs to 15 residues. The V gene's germline CDR1 is MGHRA and CDR2 YSYEKL. The CDR3: CASSQATLPSSPLHF.

V gene TRBV7-9 combines with J gene TRBJ2-7; the D gene TCRdb calls, TRBD1, cannot be checked with no DNA. The CDR3 is 13 residues long. Germline lookup yields CDR1 SEHNR and CDR2 FQNEAQ (reference sequence). CDR3 sequence: CASSSRDSYEQYF.

This sequence joins TRBV4-2 and TRBJ2-7; no DNA is available, so the TRBD1 call from TCRdb remains unchecked. This CDR3 contains 15 residues. Per the germline V gene, CDR1 is LGHNA and CDR2 is YNFKEQ. CDR3 in amino acids: CASSQDSRGRYEQYF.

The V call is TRBV3-1, the J call TRBJ2-5. This CDR3 is built from 13 residues. Per the germline V gene, CDR1 is LGHDT and CDR2 is YNNKEL (reference sequence). The CDR3 sequence: CASSQSGRETQYF.

The chain is built from TRBV7-9 and TRBJ2-2; TCRdb designates TRBD2, a call that cannot be tested without DNA. The CDR3 is 16 amino acids. CDR1 and CDR2 (germline): SEHNR, FQNEAQ (reference sequence). The CDR3 protein is CASSPRRLENTGELFF.

The chain recombines TRBV7-2 with TRBJ1-2. The CDR3 contains 17 residues. Germline CDR1 SGHTA, CDR2 FQGNSA. The CDR3 here is CASSSRGEGVGDYGYTF.

The chain uses TRBV2 and TRBJ2-7. There are 14 residues in the CDR3. The V gene's germline CDR1 is SNHLY and CDR2 FYNNEI. This CDR3 is CASSDGRGSYEQYF. Full variable domain (rest looked up from reference TRBV2 and TRBJ2-7): EPEVTQTPSHQVTQMGQEVILRCVPISNHLYFYWYRQILGQKVEFLVSFYNNEISEKSEIFDDQFSVERPDGSNFTLKIRSTKLEDSAMYFCASSDGRGSYEQYFGPGTRLTVT.

The chain recombines TRBV28 with TRBJ2-1; the TRBD2 assignment by TCRdb is unverifiable without DNA. CDR3 length: 16 residues. Germline V gene data show CDR1 as MDHEN and CDR2 as SYDVKM. The CDR3 reads CASSLVGTNWGNEQFF.

The chain has TRBV19 and TRBJ1-4; TCRdb proposes TRBD1, but this gene call is untestable without DNA. This CDR3 contains 15 residues. Germline CDR1 is LNHDA and CDR2 is SQIVND (reference sequence). CDR3 in amino acids: CASSITGSTNEKLFF.

V gene TRBV20-1 combines with J gene TRBJ2-3. The CDR3 length is 12 residues. Germline V gene data show CDR1 as DFQATT and CDR2 as SNEGSKA (reference sequence). The CDR3 loop is CSALRALDTQYF.

The chain is built from TRBV4-1 and TRBJ2-1; absent DNA, TCRdb's TRBD2 call cannot be checked. Germline loops: CDR1 MGHRA, CDR2 YSYEKL. This CDR3 contains 13 residues. The CDR3 sequence is CASSQDWGPSEFF.

The gene calls are TRBV20-1 and TRBJ2-1. This CDR3 has 16 amino acids. Germline-derived CDR1 and CDR2 are DFQATT and SNEGSKA (reference sequence). The CDR3 loop reads CSARILESSTYNEQFF.

CDR3 residues: CASSILYGRAYNEQFF. This chain uses TRBV19 with TRBJ2-1. CDR3 length: 16 amino acids. CDR1 and CDR2 from the germline V gene are LNHDA and SQIVND (reference sequence).

The chain employs TRBV7-8 and TRBJ2-3; TCRdb's D call of TRBD1 is untestable without DNA. This CDR3 comprises 16 residues. CDR1 and CDR2 (germline): SGHVS, FQNEAQ. CDR3 protein: CASSLRNRGTVDTQYF.

The chain combines TRBV28 with TRBJ1-1. Germline-derived CDR1 and CDR2 are MDHEN and SYDVKM. CDR3 length: 15 amino acids. CDR3 loop: CASLSMGWVSGGAFF.

The chain uses TRBV19 and TRBJ2-3; TCRdb's D call, TRBD1, is unchecked because there is no DNA. Germline lookup yields CDR1 LNHDA and CDR2 SQIVND (reference sequence). This CDR3 comprises 16 residues. This chain's CDR3 is CASSTGNLGYTDTQYF.

The J gene is TRBJ2-3, the V gene TRBV7-3; TCRdb's D gene call, TRBD1, goes unchecked for lack of DNA. Germline V gives CDR1 SGHTA, CDR2 FQGTGA. The CDR3 runs to 16 residues. CDR3 region: CASSHSPGGGRDTQYF.

V usage is TRBV7-8 and J usage is TRBJ2-5; there is no DNA to check the TCRdb D call of TRBD1. Germline V gene lookup returns CDR1 SGHVS and CDR2 FQNEAQ. The CDR3 sequence is 16 residues long. The CDR3 protein is CASSLDSDRVSETQYF.

The rearrangement links TRBV3-1 to TRBJ2-7; TCRdb's D gene call, TRBD1, goes unchecked for lack of DNA. Germline CDR1 and CDR2: LGHDT and YNNKEL (reference sequence). The CDR3 extends over 12 amino acids. The CDR3 loop is CASSRDSGQQYF.

The rearrangement joins TRBV4-1 to TRBJ1-1; TCRdb's D call, TRBD1, is unchecked because there is no DNA. Germline CDR1 MGHRA, CDR2 YSYEKL. The CDR3 is 15 amino acids. CDR3 region: CASSQAHTGRTEAFF.

J is TRBJ2-1 and V is TRBV5-6; TCRdb designates TRBD1, a call that cannot be tested without DNA. Germline V lookup: CDR1 SGHDT, CDR2 YYEEEE. The CDR3 runs 15 residues. This CDR3 is CASTRGLAEYNEQFF.

CDR3 in amino acids: CASSDSGRRGRKYF. The chain carries TRBV6-4 and TRBJ2-3; lacking DNA, the TRBD2 call made by TCRdb goes unchecked. The CDR3 loop spans 14 amino acids. CDR1 and CDR2 (germline): MRHNA, SNTAGT.

This chain joins TRBV7-2 and TRBJ2-1. This CDR3 has 14 amino acids. Germline V gene lookup returns CDR1 SGHTA and CDR2 FQGNSA. The CDR3 loop reads CASSLLSSYNEQFF.

The V gene is TRBV7-9, the J gene TRBJ2-5; TCRdb names TRBD2, which stays unverified in the absence of DNA. This CDR3 comprises 15 residues. Germline assignment: CDR1 SEHNR and CDR2 FQNEAQ (reference sequence). The CDR3 reads CASSPGGGPGETQYF.

The chain recombines TRBV6-5 with TRBJ2-1; TCRdb's D call of TRBD1 is untestable without DNA. CDR3 length: 15 residues. CDR1 is MNHEY and CDR2 is SVGAGI in the germline V gene. The CDR3 protein is CASRPPGQVDNEQFF.